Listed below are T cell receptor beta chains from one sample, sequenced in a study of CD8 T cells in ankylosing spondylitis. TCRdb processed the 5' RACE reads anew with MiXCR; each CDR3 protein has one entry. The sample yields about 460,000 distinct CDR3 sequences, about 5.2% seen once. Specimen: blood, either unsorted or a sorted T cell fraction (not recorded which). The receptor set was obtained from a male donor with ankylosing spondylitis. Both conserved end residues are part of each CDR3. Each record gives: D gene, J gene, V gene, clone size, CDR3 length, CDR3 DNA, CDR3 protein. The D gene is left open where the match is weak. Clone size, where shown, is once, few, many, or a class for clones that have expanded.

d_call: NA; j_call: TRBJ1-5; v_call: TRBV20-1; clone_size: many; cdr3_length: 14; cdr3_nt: TGCAGTGCTAGACAGTCGGCGCTAAATCAGCCCCAGCATTTT; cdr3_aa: CSARQSALNQPQHF
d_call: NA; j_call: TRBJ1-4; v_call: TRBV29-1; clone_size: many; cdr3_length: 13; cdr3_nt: TGCAGCGTCGCGGACACCCCTAATGAAAAACTGTTTTTT; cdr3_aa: CSVADTPNEKLFF
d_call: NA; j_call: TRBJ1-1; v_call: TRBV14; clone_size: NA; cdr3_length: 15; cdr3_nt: TGTGCCAGCAGCCAAGATATAGCAGGGTACACTGAAGCTTTCTTT; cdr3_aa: CASSQDIAGYTEAFF
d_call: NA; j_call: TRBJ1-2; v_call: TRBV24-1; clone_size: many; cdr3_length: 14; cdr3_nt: TGTGCCACCAGTGATTCTCGTGGGGCCCGGGGCTACACCTTC; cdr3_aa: CATSDSRGARGYTF
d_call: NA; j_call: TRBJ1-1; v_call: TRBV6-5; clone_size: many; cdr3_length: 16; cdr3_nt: TGTGCCAGCAGTTACTCGGCCGGGGTCGGTAACACTGAAGCTTTCTTT; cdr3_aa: CASSYSAGVGNTEAFF
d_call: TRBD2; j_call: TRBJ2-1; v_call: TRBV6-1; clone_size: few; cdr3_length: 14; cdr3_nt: TGTGCCAGCAGGACTAGCGGGAATACTAATGAGCAGTTCTTC; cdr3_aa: CASRTSGNTNEQFF
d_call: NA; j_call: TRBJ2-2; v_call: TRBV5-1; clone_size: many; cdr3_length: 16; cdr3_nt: TGCGCCAGCAGCCGGACCCCCTCACCCCTCACCGGGGAGCTGTTTTTT; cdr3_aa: CASSRTPSPLTGELFF
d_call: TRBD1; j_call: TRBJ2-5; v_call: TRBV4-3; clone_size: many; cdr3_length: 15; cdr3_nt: TGCGCCAGCAGCCAAGCAACAGGGGGTTTGGAGACCCAGTACTTC; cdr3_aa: CASSQATGGLETQYF
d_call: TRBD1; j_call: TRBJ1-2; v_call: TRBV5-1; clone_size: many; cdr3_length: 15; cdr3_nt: TGCGCCAGCAGCTTGGAGGGACAGGGTCTCTTGGGCTACACCTTC; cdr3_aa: CASSLEGQGLLGYTF
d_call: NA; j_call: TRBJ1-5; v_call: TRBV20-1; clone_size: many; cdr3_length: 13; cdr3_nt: TGCAGTGCACCGGACAGAAGCAATCAGCCCCAGCATTTT; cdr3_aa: CSAPDRSNQPQHF
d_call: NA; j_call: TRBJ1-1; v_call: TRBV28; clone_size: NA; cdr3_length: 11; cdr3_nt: TGTGCCAGCAGTCGGTCCACTGAAGCTTTCTTT; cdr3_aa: CASSRSTEAFF
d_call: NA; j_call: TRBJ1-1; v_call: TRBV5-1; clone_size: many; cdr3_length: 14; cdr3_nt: TGCGCCAGCAGCGTGGGACACTTGAACACTGAAGCTTTCTTT; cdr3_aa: CASSVGHLNTEAFF
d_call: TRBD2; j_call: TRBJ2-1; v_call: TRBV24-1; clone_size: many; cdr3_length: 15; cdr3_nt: TGTGCCACCAGTGATCCGGGACTAGCGGGGGGGCGTAAGTTCTTC; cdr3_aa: CATSDPGLAGGRKFF
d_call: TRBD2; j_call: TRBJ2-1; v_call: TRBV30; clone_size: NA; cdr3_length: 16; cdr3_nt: TGTGCCTGGCACAAGCCTACTAGCGTCTCCTACAATGAGCAGTTCTTC; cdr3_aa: CAWHKPTSVSYNEQFF
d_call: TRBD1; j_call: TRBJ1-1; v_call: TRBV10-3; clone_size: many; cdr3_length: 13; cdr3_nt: TGTGCCATCAGCACAGGGGGTAGAAGTGAAGCTTTCTTT; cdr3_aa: CAISTGGRSEAFF
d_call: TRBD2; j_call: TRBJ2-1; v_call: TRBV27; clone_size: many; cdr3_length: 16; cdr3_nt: TGTGCCAGCAGAACGATCCGGGGGGACCTCTACAATGAGCAGTTCTTC; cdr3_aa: CASRTIRGDLYNEQFF
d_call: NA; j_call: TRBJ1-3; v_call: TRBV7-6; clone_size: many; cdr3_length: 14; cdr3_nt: TGTGCCAGCAGCCGATCGACCGGTGAGAACACCATATATTTT; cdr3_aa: CASSRSTGENTIYF
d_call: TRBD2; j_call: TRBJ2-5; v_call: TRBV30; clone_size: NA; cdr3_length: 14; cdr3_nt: TGTGCCTGGAGTGTTCTTAGCGGGAGACAGACCCAGTACTTC; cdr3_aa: CAWSVLSGRQTQYF
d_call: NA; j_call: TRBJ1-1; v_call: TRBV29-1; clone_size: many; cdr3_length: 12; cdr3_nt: TGCAGCGTTGGGTGGGGGGGAACTGAAGCTTTCTTT; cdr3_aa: CSVGWGGTEAFF
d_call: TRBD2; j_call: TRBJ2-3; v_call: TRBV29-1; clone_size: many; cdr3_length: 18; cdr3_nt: TGCAGCGTTAGTGGGGCGTCTAGCGGAGAGTGGAGCACAGATACGCAGTATTTT; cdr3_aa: CSVSGASSGEWSTDTQYF
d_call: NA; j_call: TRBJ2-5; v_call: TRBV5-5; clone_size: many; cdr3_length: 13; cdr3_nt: TGTGCCAGCAGCTTGTCGATCCGGGAGACCCAGTACTTC; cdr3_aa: CASSLSIRETQYF
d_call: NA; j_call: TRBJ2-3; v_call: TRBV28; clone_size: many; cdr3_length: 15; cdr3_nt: TGTGCCAGCAGTCCACCCGGCCGGACGACAGATACGCAGTATTTT; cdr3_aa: CASSPPGRTTDTQYF
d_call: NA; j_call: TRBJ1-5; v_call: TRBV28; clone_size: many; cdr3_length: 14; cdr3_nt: TGTGCCAGCAACCCGACAGGAGACTATCAGCCCCAGCATTTT; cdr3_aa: CASNPTGDYQPQHF
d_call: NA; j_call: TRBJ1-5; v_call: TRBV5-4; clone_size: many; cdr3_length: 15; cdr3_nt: TGTGCCAGCAGCTTGGGGGGCAGGAGGAATCAGCCCCAGCATTTT; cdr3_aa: CASSLGGRRNQPQHF